This note documents a single T cell receptor (beta chain) sequence. This clonotype was seen once. Its antigen remains unidentified. No much larger clone is present one base from it, and per-base qualities are unavailable. A single read offers scant evidence. Peripheral blood CD8+ and CD4+ T cells from healthy donors, Susac syndrome patients and multiple sclerosis patients were profiled by high-throughput TCR beta sequencing. Susac syndrome patients met recently defined diagnostic criteria for definite or probable disease. Bulk CD8+ and CD4+ T cells were purified by magnetic negative isolation, whereas CD8+ TEMRA cells were enriched by FACS. Blood was drawn into EDTA tubes, processed within 24 hours, and PBMCs were isolated by density gradient centrifugation. PBMCs intended for TCR sequencing were frozen in liquid nitrogen and were later thawed in a 37 degrees C water bath. A purity of at least 90% was achieved for sorted or isolated CD4+, CD8+ and CD8+ TEMRA cells.

The data were obtained in a study of CD8 T cells in Susac syndrome (dated by TCRdb to 2018 to 2020). Broadly, across the study: Of the Susac syndrome patients who were sequenced, 8 or 9 were in clinical remission while about six had clinically active disease. At blood withdrawal, Susac syndrome patients were therapy-naive, treated with corticosteroids (with IVIg additionally given to some), or treated with IVIg alone. Repertoire sequencing was used to test whether CD8+ T cell activation and differentiation in Susac syndrome was antigen driven. Study-level results and caveats: The CD4+ T cell repertoire of patients with Susac syndrome showed no detectable clonal expansion. The study acknowledged that relatively few individuals were included in the TCR sequencing and HLA analysis.

Including the terminal cysteine and phenylalanine, the CDR3 comprises 13 residues. The read is trimmed to its CDR3 DNA, 39 bases read in frame from base 1. Reading the germline V gene gives CDR1 MNHEY and CDR2 SVGEGT. V and J are trimmed by 8 bases and 5 bases, and the gene matches miss 5 bases of the junction. RNA was extracted using the RNeasy kit, and about 0.45 to 1 ug of the RNA was reverse transcribed with random hexamers. The immunoSEQ multiplex PCR assay, which covers 54 Vbeta and 13 Jbeta segments, was used to amplify TCR beta CDR3 regions. To correct PCR amplification bias, a synthetic template baseline was used for both primer optimization and computational correction. As for the authors' bioinformatics: Only productive sequences were kept, with reads annotated to V, D and J genes according to IMGT and analyzed in immunoSEQ Analyzer. Clonality was computed as one minus Shannon entropy normalized by log2 of the number of productive unique sequences. For each patient and control, public and private clones were evaluated within the 100 most prevalent clones. Clones were defined as Susac-specific if absent from the healthy and MS cohorts, from more than 900 published viral clones and from other ImmuneACCESS disease sequences. The public reads were reprocessed in TCRdb via fastp at Q25 and MiXCR, keeping in-frame beta chains. Rows are unified per CDR3 protein, each entry keeping the most common DNA and genes. Clone size and V and J calls follow TCRdb, not the original study. The sample table contains under 200,000 distinct CDR3 sequences; only one count was recorded for 90% to 97% of them. In total, the top ten clones hold around 0.12% of the sample.

Recombination joined TRBV6-2 or TRBV6-3 with TRBJ2-1; 8 middle bases align to TRBD2. The sequence was collected from a human donor with Susac syndrome. Sequenced input: CD4+ T cells from PBMCs. The sequenced DNA is TGTGCCAGCGGGACTAGTTCCCACAATGAGCAGTTCTTC. This sequence encodes CASGTSSHNEQFF.